This TCR beta chain was recovered during a study of graft-versus-host responses after intestinal transplantation. Looking at the study overall: Recipients got multivisceral, liver-intestinal, or isolated intestinal transplants. Each patient got anti-thymocyte globulin induction, then tacrolimus and steroids for roughly 3 years.

Clones were sequenced by immunoSEQ multiplex PCR, and TCRdb holds only the in-frame ones, with some missing. Among almost 85,000 clones listed, 91% were seen once. Germline CDR1 reads KGHSH; CDR2 reads LQKENI. The V end lost 2 bases, the J end lost 5 bases, and 10 bases lay between the germline ends. CDR3 size: 13 residues. Overall study findings and caveats: Allografts from individuals with graft-donor T cell macrochimerism displayed high graft-versus-host to host-versus-graft clonal ratios. Circulating GvH clone levels at their peak were associated with HvG declines (early post-transplant).

With respect to this clone: Its antigen remains unknown.

V and J are TRBV18 and TRBJ2-7; possibly TRBD2 for D (5 bases). Sequences were derived from unstimulated CD4+ T cells sorted from spleen or lymph node cells, sampled before intestinal transplant. This sequence was found in a human donor who received an intestinal transplant. CDR3 nucleotides: TGTGCCAGCTCACCAGGGATGGAGGACGAGCAGTACTTC. Translating it yields CASSPGMEDEQYF.